This TCR beta chain was profiled in a study of blood T cell repertoires in COVID-19 (dated by TCRdb to 2020 to 2021). Study-level background: The collaborator samples originated in the United States, Italy and Spain and spanned the acute and convalescent phases of COVID-19. Where available, HLA class I and class II types were obtained from metadata supplied by the sample provider rather than from assay-based typing. Sample metadata almost always included a de-identified subject ID, COVID-19 status, age in years and sex. The repertoires were made available in a free public database intended to serve as a resource for research on the immune response to SARS-CoV-2. The dataset comprised deeply sampled blood TCRbeta repertoires from subjects exposed to, actively infected with, or recovered from COVID-19. Samples came from the ongoing ImmuneRACE study (first 160 participants) plus 1,254 subjects from 6 global collaborators. The material from the prospective study consisted of cDNA or gDNA derived from T cells, B-cell-depleted T cells, or PBMCs.

In the prospective study, participants were 18 to 89 years old, resided in fewer than 25 geographic areas of the United States, and were enrolled through a virtual design. To assign participants to cohorts, the prospective study relied on clinical history that participants themselves reported in a screening survey and a study questionnaire. Each participant in the prospective study had whole blood, serum and a nasopharyngeal or oropharyngeal swab collected by mobile phlebotomists. Over an approximately 2-month period, participants in the prospective study had the option of providing additional blood draws and questionnaires. Prospective study blood samples were shipped either frozen or at room temperature before DNA extraction. The CDR3 spans 11 residues, from the cysteine through the phenylalanine. Only the CDR3 part of the read is kept: 33 bases, read in frame from the first base. CDR1 and CDR2 are read off the germline V gene as SGHAT and FQNNGV. Deletion took 5 bases off V and 7 bases off J, with a span of 9 bases between the germline ends.

TCRbeta CDR3 regions were amplified from genomic DNA by means of the immunoSEQ Assay, a bias-controlled multiplex PCR. The source study handled its data this way. Nucleated cell counts per sample were estimated from amplification of reference gene primers within the assay. To quantify the absolute abundance of each unique TCRbeta CDR3 rearrangement, sequence reads were collapsed and filtered. For each sample, productive Simpson clonality was calculated as the square root of Simpson's diversity index over productive rearrangements. Entries here come from immuneACCESS through TCRdb and include only in-frame sequences with V and J called. Some clones fail to appear in such tables; in the studies checked, an unresolved V gene covers under half of the shortfall, and the cause of the remainder is unknown. The V and J calls and clone size come from that table; D and trimming were worked out from the DNA. The sample data list 350,000 to 550,000 clones, and 70% to 90% of these were observed just once. The biggest ten clones account for 1.5% to 2% of the sample.

With regard to this clone: What antigen it recognizes has not been identified. Base qualities are not provided; no much larger clone lies one nucleotide away. The same CDR3 arises from other DNA sequences in this sample as well.

What the work shows at the level of the full study, not this receptor alone: The amount of clinical and demographic metadata varied by source and participant and was provided uncurated.

Sequencing was done on a sample of PBMCs or T cells enriched from blood (not recorded which). This receptor was obtained from a woman aged 18-29 years with acute COVID-19. The sequence is built from TRBV11-2 and TRBJ2-7; no D gene call is confident. The CDR3 amino acid sequence is: CASSPSFEQYF. The sequenced DNA: TGTGCCAGCAGCCCCTCGTTTGAGCAGTACTTC.